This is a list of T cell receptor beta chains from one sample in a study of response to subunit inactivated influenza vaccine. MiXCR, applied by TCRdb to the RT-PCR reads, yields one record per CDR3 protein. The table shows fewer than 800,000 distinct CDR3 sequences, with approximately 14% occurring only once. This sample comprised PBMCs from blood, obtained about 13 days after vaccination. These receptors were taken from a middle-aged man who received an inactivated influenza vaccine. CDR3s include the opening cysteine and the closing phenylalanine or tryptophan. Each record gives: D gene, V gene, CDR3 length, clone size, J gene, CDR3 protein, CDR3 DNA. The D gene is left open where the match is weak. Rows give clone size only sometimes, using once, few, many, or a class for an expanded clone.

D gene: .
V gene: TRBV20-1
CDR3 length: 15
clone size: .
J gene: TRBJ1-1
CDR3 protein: CSASGGGQLNTEAFF
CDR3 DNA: TGCAGTGCTAGTGGGGGGGGGCAGCTGAACACTGAAGCTTTCTTT

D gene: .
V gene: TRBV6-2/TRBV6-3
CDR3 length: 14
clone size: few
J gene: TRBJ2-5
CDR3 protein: CASSNLGLQETQYF
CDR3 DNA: TGTGCCAGCAGCAATCTAGGGCTTCAAGAGACCCAGTACTTC

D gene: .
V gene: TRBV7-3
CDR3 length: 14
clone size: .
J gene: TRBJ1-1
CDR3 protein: CASSLRGSYTEAFF
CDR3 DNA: TGTGCCAGCAGCTTAAGGGGCAGCTACACTGAAGCTTTCTTT

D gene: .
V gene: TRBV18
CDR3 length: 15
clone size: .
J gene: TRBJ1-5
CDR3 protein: CASSQTVVGNQPQHF
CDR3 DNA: TGTGCCAGCTCACAAACCGTGGTAGGCAATCAGCCCCAGCATTTT

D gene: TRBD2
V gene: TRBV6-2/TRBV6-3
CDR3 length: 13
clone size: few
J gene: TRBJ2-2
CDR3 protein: CASRTSAAGELFF
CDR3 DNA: TGTGCCAGCCGAACTAGCGCCGCCGGGGAGCTGTTTTTT

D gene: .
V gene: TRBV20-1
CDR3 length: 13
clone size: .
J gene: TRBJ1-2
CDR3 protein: CSAVPGPGDGYTF
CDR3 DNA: TGCAGTGCCGTTCCGGGGCCCGGCGACGGCTACACCTTC

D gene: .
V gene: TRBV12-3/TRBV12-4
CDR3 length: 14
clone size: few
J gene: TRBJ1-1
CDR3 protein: CASSPAGRITEAFF
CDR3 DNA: TGTGCCAGCAGTCCAGCGGGGAGGATCACTGAAGCTTTCTTT

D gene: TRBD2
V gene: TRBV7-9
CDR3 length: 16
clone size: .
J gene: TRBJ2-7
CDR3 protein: CASYSTWREGSYEQYF
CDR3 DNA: TGTGCCAGTTACTCAACCTGGCGGGAGGGTTCCTACGAGCAGTACTTC

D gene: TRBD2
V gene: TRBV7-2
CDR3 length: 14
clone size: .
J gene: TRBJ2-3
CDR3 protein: CASSSPGLAGGQYF
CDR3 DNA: TGTGCCAGCAGCTCTCCTGGACTAGCGGGGGGGCAGTATTTT

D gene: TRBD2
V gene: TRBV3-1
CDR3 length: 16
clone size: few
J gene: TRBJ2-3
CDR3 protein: CASSRIQRGGTDTQYF
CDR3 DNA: TGTGCCAGCAGCCGAATACAGCGGGGAGGCACAGATACGCAGTATTTT

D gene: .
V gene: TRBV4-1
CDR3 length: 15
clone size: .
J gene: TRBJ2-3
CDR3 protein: CASSQAQARADTQYF
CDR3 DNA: TGCGCCAGCAGCCAAGCACAGGCTCGGGCAGATACGCAGTATTTT

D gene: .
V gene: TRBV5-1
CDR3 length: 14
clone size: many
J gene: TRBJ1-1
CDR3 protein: CASSLDLGAGEAFF
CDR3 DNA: TGCGCCAGCAGCTTGGACCTGGGGGCGGGTGAAGCTTTCTTT

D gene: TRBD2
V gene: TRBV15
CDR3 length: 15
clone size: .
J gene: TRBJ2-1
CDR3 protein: CATSRVTSGYNEQFF
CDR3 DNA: TGTGCCACCAGCAGAGTGACTAGCGGCTACAATGAGCAGTTCTTC

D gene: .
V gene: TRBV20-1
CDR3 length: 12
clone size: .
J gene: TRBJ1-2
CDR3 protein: CSATGISYGYTF
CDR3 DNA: TGCAGTGCAACGGGGATCTCCTATGGCTACACCTTC

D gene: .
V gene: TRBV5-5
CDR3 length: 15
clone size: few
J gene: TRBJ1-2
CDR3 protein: CASSFIEGGSYGYTF
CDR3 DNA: TGTGCCAGCAGCTTTATTGAGGGAGGGAGCTATGGCTACACCTTC

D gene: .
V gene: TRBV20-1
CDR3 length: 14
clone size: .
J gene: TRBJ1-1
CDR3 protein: CSQSSGGLNTEAFF
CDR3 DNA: TGCAGCCAGTCCTCTGGGGGCCTAAACACTGAAGCTTTCTTT

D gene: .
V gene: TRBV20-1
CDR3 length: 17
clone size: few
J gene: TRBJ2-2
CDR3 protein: CSARVPPGGQAVGELFF
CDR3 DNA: TGCAGTGCTAGGGTTCCGCCGGGTGGCCAGGCGGTCGGGGAGCTGTTTTTT

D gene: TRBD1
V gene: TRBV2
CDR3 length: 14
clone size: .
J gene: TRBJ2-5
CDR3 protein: CASSDDRVSETQYF
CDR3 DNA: TGTGCCAGCAGTGACGACAGGGTGTCGGAGACCCAGTACTTC

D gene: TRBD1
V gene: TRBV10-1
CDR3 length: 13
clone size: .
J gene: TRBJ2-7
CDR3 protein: CASSGSRGSEQYF
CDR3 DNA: TGCGCCAGCAGTGGGTCCAGGGGGAGCGAGCAGTACTTC

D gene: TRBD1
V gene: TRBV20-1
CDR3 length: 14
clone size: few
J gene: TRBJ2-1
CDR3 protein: CSAIKPGTGGEQFF
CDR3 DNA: TGCAGTGCTATAAAACCCGGGACAGGCGGCGAGCAGTTCTTC

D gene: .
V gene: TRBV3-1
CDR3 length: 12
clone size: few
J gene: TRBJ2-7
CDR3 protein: CASSHDSAEQYF
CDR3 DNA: TGTGCCAGCAGCCATGACAGTGCCGAGCAGTACTTC

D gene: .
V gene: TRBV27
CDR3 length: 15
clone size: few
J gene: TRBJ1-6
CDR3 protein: CASTSRAGGRSPLHF
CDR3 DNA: TGTGCCAGCACTAGCCGTGCCGGGGGCAGGTCACCCCTCCACTTT

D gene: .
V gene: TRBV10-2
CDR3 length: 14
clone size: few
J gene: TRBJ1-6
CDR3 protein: CASSTGSSSSPLHF
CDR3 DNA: TGCGCCAGCAGTACAGGTTCGTCGAGTTCACCCCTCCACTTT

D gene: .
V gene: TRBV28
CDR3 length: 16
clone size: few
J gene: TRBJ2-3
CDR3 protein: CASRSAQGSSTDTQYF
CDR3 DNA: TGTGCCAGCAGATCCGCACAGGGATCTAGCACAGATACGCAGTATTTT

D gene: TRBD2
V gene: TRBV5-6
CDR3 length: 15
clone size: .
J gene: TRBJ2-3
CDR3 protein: CASSPSGRAPDTQYF
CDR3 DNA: TGTGCCAGCAGTCCAAGCGGGAGGGCGCCAGATACGCAGTATTTT

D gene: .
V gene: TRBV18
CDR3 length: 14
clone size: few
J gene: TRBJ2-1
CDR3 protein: CASSPLTGGGEQFF
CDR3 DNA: TGTGCCAGCTCACCACTAACAGGGGGGGGTGAGCAGTTCTTC

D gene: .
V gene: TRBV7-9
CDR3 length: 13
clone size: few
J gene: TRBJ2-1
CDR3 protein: CASSLEWGDEQFF
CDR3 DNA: TGTGCCAGCAGCTTAGAATGGGGGGATGAGCAGTTCTTC

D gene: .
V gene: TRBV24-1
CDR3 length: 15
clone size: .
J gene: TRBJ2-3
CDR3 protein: CATSDIGGSTDTQYF
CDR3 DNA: TGTGCCACCAGTGATATTGGAGGGAGCACAGATACGCAGTATTTT

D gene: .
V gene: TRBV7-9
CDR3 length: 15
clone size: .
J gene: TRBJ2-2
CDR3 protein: CASSPTGWSAGELFF
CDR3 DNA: TGTGCCAGCAGCCCCACAGGGTGGAGTGCGGGGGAGCTGTTTTTT

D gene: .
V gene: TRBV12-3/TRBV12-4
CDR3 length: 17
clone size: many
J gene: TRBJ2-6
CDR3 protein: CASNLYGGSSGANVLTF
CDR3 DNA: TGTGCCAGCAACCTTTACGGAGGTTCCTCTGGGGCCAACGTCCTGACTTTC

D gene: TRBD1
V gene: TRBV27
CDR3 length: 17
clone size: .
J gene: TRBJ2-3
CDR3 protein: CASSSPLGQGFPDTQYF
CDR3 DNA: TGTGCCAGCAGTTCCCCCCTGGGACAGGGCTTCCCAGATACGCAGTATTTT

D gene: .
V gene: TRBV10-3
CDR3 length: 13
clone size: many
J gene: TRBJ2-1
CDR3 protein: CAISESSVDEQFF
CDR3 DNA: TGTGCCATCAGTGAGTCATCTGTGGATGAGCAGTTCTTC

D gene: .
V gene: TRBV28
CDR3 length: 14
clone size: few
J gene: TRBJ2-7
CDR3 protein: CASRTASDGYEQYF
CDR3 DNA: TGTGCCAGCAGAACCGCCTCGGACGGATACGAGCAGTACTTC

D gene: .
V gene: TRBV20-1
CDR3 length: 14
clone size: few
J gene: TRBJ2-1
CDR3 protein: CSVQRGEAYNEQFF
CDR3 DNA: TGCAGTGTACAGAGGGGGGAGGCCTACAATGAGCAGTTCTTC

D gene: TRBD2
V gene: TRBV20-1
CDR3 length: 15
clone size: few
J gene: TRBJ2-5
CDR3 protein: CSARLAGTTKETQYF
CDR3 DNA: TGCAGTGCTAGATTAGCGGGGACTACTAAAGAGACCCAGTACTTC

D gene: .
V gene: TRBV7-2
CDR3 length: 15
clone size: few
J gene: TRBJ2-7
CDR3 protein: CASRGGLAEVYEQYF
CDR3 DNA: TGTGCCAGCAGGGGGGGCCTTGCGGAAGTCTACGAGCAGTACTTC

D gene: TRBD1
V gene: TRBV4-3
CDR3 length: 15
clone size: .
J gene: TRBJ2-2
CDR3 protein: CASSHEQGYTGELFF
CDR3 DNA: TGCGCCAGCAGCCATGAACAGGGGTACACCGGGGAGCTGTTTTTT

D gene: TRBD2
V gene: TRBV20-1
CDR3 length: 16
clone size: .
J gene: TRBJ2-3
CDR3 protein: CSATISGGLSTDTQYF
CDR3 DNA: TGCAGTGCCACCATAAGCGGGGGGCTTAGCACAGATACGCAGTATTTT

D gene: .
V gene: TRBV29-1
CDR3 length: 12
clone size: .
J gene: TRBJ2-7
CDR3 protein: CSARDNAYEQYF
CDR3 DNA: TGCAGCGCCAGGGACAACGCCTACGAGCAGTACTTC

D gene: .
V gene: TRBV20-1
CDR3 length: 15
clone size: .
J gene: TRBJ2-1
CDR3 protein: CSARDHYSSYNEQFF
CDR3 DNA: TGCAGTGCTAGGGATCACTACAGCTCCTACAATGAGCAGTTCTTC

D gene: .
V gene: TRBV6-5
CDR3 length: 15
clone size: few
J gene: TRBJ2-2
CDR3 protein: CASSYGGAGTGELFF
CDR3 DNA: TGTGCCAGCAGTTACGGAGGGGCTGGGACCGGGGAGCTGTTTTTT

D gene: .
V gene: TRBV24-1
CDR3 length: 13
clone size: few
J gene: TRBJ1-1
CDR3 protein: CATSDPTGTEAFF
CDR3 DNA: TGTGCCACCAGTGACCCGACAGGAACTGAAGCTTTCTTT